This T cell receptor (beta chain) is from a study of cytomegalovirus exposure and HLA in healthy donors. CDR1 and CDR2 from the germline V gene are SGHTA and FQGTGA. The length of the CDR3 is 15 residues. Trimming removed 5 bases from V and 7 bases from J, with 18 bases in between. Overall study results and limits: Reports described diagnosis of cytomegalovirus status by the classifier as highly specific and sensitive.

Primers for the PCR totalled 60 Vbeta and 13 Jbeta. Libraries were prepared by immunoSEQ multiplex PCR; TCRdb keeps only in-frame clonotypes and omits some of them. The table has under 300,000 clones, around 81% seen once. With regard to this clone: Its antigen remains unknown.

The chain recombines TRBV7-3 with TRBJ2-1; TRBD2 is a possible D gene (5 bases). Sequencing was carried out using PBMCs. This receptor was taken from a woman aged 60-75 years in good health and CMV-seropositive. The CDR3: CASSPRGGLRNEQFF. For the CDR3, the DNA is TGTGCCAGCAGCCCTCGTGGCGGGCTACGGAATGAGCAGTTCTTC.